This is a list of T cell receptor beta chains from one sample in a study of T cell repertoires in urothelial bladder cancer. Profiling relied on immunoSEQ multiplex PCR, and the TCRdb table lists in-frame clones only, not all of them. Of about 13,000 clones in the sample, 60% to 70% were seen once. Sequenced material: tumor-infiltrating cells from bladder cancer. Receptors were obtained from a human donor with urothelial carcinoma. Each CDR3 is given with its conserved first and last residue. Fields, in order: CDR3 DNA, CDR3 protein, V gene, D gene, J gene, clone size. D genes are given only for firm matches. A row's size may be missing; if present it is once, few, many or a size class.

TGCGCCAGCAGCCCCGGACAGGGTATAGATGGCTACACCTTC | CASSPGQGIDGYTF | TRBV5-1 | TRBD1 | TRBJ1-2 | NA
TGTGCCAGCATGGATGAAAAACTGTTTTTT | CASMDEKLFF | TRBV6-1 | NA | TRBJ1-4 | NA
TGTGCCAGTAGCTCTCTTGGTGGGGGGGCCGCTGAAGCTTTCTTT | CASSSLGGGAAEAFF | TRBV19 | NA | TRBJ1-1 | few
TGTGCCAGCAGCTTCTCCGGGGGTTTCTATGGCTACACCTTC | CASSFSGGFYGYTF | TRBV7-2 | NA | TRBJ1-2 | NA
TGCGCCAGCAGCTTGGAGCGGGGGGGCTCAGGCGATGAGCAGTTCTTC | CASSLERGGSGDEQFF | TRBV5-1 | TRBD2 | TRBJ2-1 | NA
TGTGCCAGCAGGTATAGGACTGCGAACACCGGGGAGCTGTTTTTT | CASRYRTANTGELFF | TRBV2 | NA | TRBJ2-2 | NA
TGTGCCAGCGCAGCGGGGGGTCCTCACAATGAGCAGTTCTTC | CASAAGGPHNEQFF | TRBV7-9 | TRBD2 | TRBJ2-1 | NA
TGTGCCAGCAGCTTGGGTGGCAGGAGGCTGAACACTGAAGCTTTCTTT | CASSLGGRRLNTEAFF | TRBV5-4 | NA | TRBJ1-1 | few
TGTGCCAGCAGCTTTGAACTCACAGATACGCAGTATTTT | CASSFELTDTQYF | TRBV7-9 | NA | TRBJ2-3 | NA
TGTGCCAGCAGCTCCAGATATGGCGGACAAGAGACCCAGTACTTC | CASSSRYGGQETQYF | TRBV11-2 | NA | TRBJ2-5 | NA
TGCGCCAGCAGCAACCTCTGGGAGACCCAGTACTTC | CASSNLWETQYF | TRBV4-1 | NA | TRBJ2-5 | NA
TGTGCCAGCAGCTTAGATATCGGCAGGCCGCCCGAAAAACTGTTTTTT | CASSLDIGRPPEKLFF | TRBV7-9 | NA | TRBJ1-4 | NA
TGTGCCAGCAGTAGCCAAAATGAGCAGTTCTTC | CASSSQNEQFF | TRBV6-5 | NA | TRBJ2-1 | once
TGTGCCAGCAGCGCACGGAGTAGCGGGGGAGGCACCGGGGAGCTGTTTTTT | CASSARSSGGGTGELFF | TRBV7-2 | TRBD2 | TRBJ2-2 | once
TGTGCCTCCTCGTCCCAACACGCCACTGAAGCTTTCTTT | CASSSQHATEAFF | TRBV10-3 | NA | TRBJ1-1 | few
TGTGCCAGCAGCCTTGAACCGGGACGAAAGAACACTGAAGCTTTCTTT | CASSLEPGRKNTEAFF | TRBV13 | NA | TRBJ1-1 | few
TGTGCCAGCAGCTTAAGGGACAGTGAGTACGAGCAGTACTTC | CASSLRDSEYEQYF | TRBV11-1 | TRBD1 | TRBJ2-7 | NA
TGTGCCAGCAGTGAAGACAGGTTGCGGAACACTGAAGCTTTCTTT | CASSEDRLRNTEAFF | TRBV2 | NA | TRBJ1-1 | NA
TGTGCCAGCAGGGGACTAGCGGGGGAGTACAATGAGCAGTTCTTC | CASRGLAGEYNEQFF | TRBV2 | TRBD2 | TRBJ2-1 | NA
TGTGCCAGCAGTAACAGGGGTGGGAGCAATCAGCCCCAGCATTTT | CASSNRGGSNQPQHF | TRBV28 | TRBD1 | TRBJ1-5 | few